The T cell receptor (beta chain) described here comes from a study of immune evolution from preneoplasia to lung adenocarcinoma. Resections took place in Japan or China from about 2014 to 2018. Profiling relied on immunoSEQ multiplex PCR, and the TCRdb table lists in-frame clones only, not all of them. The sample consists of several thousand clones, around 81% of them appearing once. Trimming took off 1 base at V and 1 base at J, with 10 bases between the two ends. Germline lookup yields CDR1 SQVTM and CDR2 ANQGSEA. The CDR3 is 14 residues long. Sequenced material: FFPE adjacent normal lung tissue. The J gene is TRBJ1-1, the V gene TRBV29-1, with D uncertain. This sequence was found in a person aged 65 to 85 with lung adenocarcinoma. The CDR3, as DNA: TGCAGCGTTGAAGGAGGGATCGGGAACACTGAAGCTTTCTTT. This gives the protein CSVEGGIGNTEAFF.